These T cell receptor beta chains were read from a single sample in a study of Tregs in tolerant kidney transplant recipients. Clones were sequenced by immunoSEQ multiplex PCR, and TCRdb holds only the in-frame ones, with some missing. The table shows roughly 99,000 clones, with 93% occurring only once. The sequences come from CD4+ T cells from blood, collected before the transplant. The receptor source for this set is a human donor who received a combined kidney and bone marrow transplant. Each CDR3 is given with its conserved first and last residue. The order of the fields is CDR3 protein, J gene, V gene, clone size, CDR3 length. The size field is filled for only some rows; it gives once, few, many or a size class.

cdr3_aa: CASSARREGRTDTQYF
j_call: TRBJ2-3
v_call: TRBV5-4
clone_size: NA
cdr3_length: 16

cdr3_aa: CAISDTSNQPQHF
j_call: TRBJ1-5
v_call: TRBV10-3
clone_size: NA
cdr3_length: 13

cdr3_aa: CAREPGGSVNGYTF
j_call: TRBJ1-2
v_call: TRBV6-5
clone_size: NA
cdr3_length: 14

cdr3_aa: CASSEPREGTYEQYF
j_call: NA
v_call: TRBV6-1
clone_size: NA
cdr3_length: 15

cdr3_aa: CSVADRANTGELFF
j_call: TRBJ2-2
v_call: TRBV29-1
clone_size: NA
cdr3_length: 14

cdr3_aa: CASSQEDRGLAKLFF
j_call: TRBJ1-4
v_call: TRBV4-3
clone_size: NA
cdr3_length: 15

cdr3_aa: CASSQVLPGHSPPHSKNIQYF
j_call: TRBJ2-4
v_call: TRBV4-3
clone_size: NA
cdr3_length: 21

cdr3_aa: CASSPMGMTGVEQYF
j_call: TRBJ2-7
v_call: TRBV28
clone_size: NA
cdr3_length: 15

cdr3_aa: CASSFTIYPTGDEQYF
j_call: TRBJ2-7
v_call: TRBV6-5
clone_size: NA
cdr3_length: 16

cdr3_aa: CASSVASGPGAETQYF
j_call: TRBJ2-5
v_call: TRBV18
clone_size: NA
cdr3_length: 16

cdr3_aa: CASSAGQGIFNYGYTF
j_call: TRBJ1-2
v_call: TRBV5-6
clone_size: NA
cdr3_length: 16

cdr3_aa: CASSSRRGITGELFF
j_call: TRBJ2-2
v_call: TRBV28
clone_size: NA
cdr3_length: 15

cdr3_aa: CASSEQGTSGYTF
j_call: TRBJ1-2
v_call: TRBV2
clone_size: NA
cdr3_length: 13

cdr3_aa: CASSLSAGDNQPQHF
j_call: TRBJ1-5
v_call: TRBV27
clone_size: NA
cdr3_length: 15

cdr3_aa: CASSYGGQAPLGYTF
j_call: TRBJ1-2
v_call: TRBV6-5
clone_size: NA
cdr3_length: 15

cdr3_aa: CASSQEPTDYGYTF
j_call: TRBJ1-2
v_call: TRBV4-3
clone_size: NA
cdr3_length: 14

cdr3_aa: CASNTGGLQETQYF
j_call: TRBJ2-5
v_call: TRBV19
clone_size: NA
cdr3_length: 14

cdr3_aa: CASSLVGGGETQYF
j_call: TRBJ2-5
v_call: TRBV5-4
clone_size: NA
cdr3_length: 14

cdr3_aa: CASSDQGQAPSGANVLTF
j_call: TRBJ2-6
v_call: TRBV6-4
clone_size: NA
cdr3_length: 18

cdr3_aa: CASSFTGRNQPQHF
j_call: TRBJ1-5
v_call: TRBV5-1
clone_size: NA
cdr3_length: 14

cdr3_aa: CASTRLAGPYEQYF
j_call: TRBJ2-7
v_call: TRBV6-1
clone_size: NA
cdr3_length: 14

cdr3_aa: CASSEARGSYSNQPQHF
j_call: TRBJ1-5
v_call: TRBV6-1
clone_size: NA
cdr3_length: 17

cdr3_aa: CAREASNQPQHF
j_call: TRBJ1-5
v_call: TRBV25-1
clone_size: NA
cdr3_length: 12

cdr3_aa: CASSPLVQGIYNEQFF
j_call: TRBJ2-1
v_call: TRBV18
clone_size: NA
cdr3_length: 16

cdr3_aa: CASSTLHFGGYTF
j_call: TRBJ1-2
v_call: TRBV19
clone_size: NA
cdr3_length: 13

cdr3_aa: CASSSAIPGTGGGYTF
j_call: TRBJ1-2
v_call: TRBV7-6
clone_size: NA
cdr3_length: 16

cdr3_aa: CASTTGTSYSNQPQHF
j_call: TRBJ1-5
v_call: TRBV19
clone_size: NA
cdr3_length: 16

cdr3_aa: CASSLGLAADTQYF
j_call: TRBJ2-3
v_call: TRBV11-2
clone_size: few
cdr3_length: 14

cdr3_aa: CASSTGQGIYNEQFF
j_call: TRBJ2-1
v_call: TRBV5-1
clone_size: NA
cdr3_length: 15

cdr3_aa: CASRPARLATDTQYF
j_call: TRBJ2-3
v_call: TRBV5-1
clone_size: NA
cdr3_length: 15

cdr3_aa: CASSQEPLGPGVYYEQYF
j_call: TRBJ2-7
v_call: TRBV4-2
clone_size: once
cdr3_length: 18

cdr3_aa: CASGQSSYNEQFF
j_call: TRBJ2-1
v_call: TRBV11-3
clone_size: NA
cdr3_length: 13

cdr3_aa: CASSSTGGANTEAFF
j_call: TRBJ1-1
v_call: TRBV6-5
clone_size: NA
cdr3_length: 15

cdr3_aa: CASRLRDRGGSTIYF
j_call: TRBJ1-3
v_call: TRBV10-2
clone_size: NA
cdr3_length: 15

cdr3_aa: CASSLLDMTTEAFF
j_call: TRBJ1-1
v_call: TRBV19
clone_size: NA
cdr3_length: 14

cdr3_aa: CASSRTGLPDQPQHF
j_call: TRBJ1-5
v_call: TRBV5-1
clone_size: NA
cdr3_length: 15

cdr3_aa: CASSFDRGHGYTF
j_call: TRBJ1-2
v_call: TRBV7-3
clone_size: NA
cdr3_length: 13

cdr3_aa: CASSGTGDTEAFF
j_call: TRBJ1-1
v_call: TRBV7-9
clone_size: few
cdr3_length: 13

cdr3_aa: CASRYRGYGTGELFF
j_call: TRBJ2-2
v_call: TRBV6-1
clone_size: NA
cdr3_length: 15

cdr3_aa: CASSQDRGTSGSNVGGTQYF
j_call: TRBJ2-5
v_call: TRBV4-2
clone_size: NA
cdr3_length: 20

cdr3_aa: CASSLAGSGYTF
j_call: TRBJ1-2
v_call: TRBV7-9
clone_size: few
cdr3_length: 12

cdr3_aa: CASSLPRQVANYGYTF
j_call: TRBJ1-2
v_call: TRBV28
clone_size: once
cdr3_length: 16

cdr3_aa: CASSPQAGQNTEAFF
j_call: TRBJ1-1
v_call: TRBV7-2
clone_size: NA
cdr3_length: 15

cdr3_aa: CSVRLAGGAQETQYF
j_call: TRBJ2-5
v_call: TRBV29-1
clone_size: NA
cdr3_length: 15

cdr3_aa: CATEVTGTDTQYF
j_call: TRBJ2-3
v_call: TRBV19
clone_size: NA
cdr3_length: 13

cdr3_aa: CASSQDSAGPNYGYTF
j_call: TRBJ1-2
v_call: TRBV4-3
clone_size: NA
cdr3_length: 16

cdr3_aa: CASSFGSGANVLTF
j_call: TRBJ2-6
v_call: TRBV27
clone_size: NA
cdr3_length: 14

cdr3_aa: CASSVQGHLSETQYF
j_call: TRBJ2-5
v_call: TRBV7-9
clone_size: NA
cdr3_length: 15

cdr3_aa: CSVAGDRSFNEQFF
j_call: TRBJ2-1
v_call: TRBV29-1
clone_size: NA
cdr3_length: 14

cdr3_aa: CSVPGQGSWEQYF
j_call: TRBJ2-5
v_call: TRBV29-1
clone_size: NA
cdr3_length: 13

cdr3_aa: CASSLSMQGTNEKLFF
j_call: TRBJ1-4
v_call: TRBV4-1
clone_size: NA
cdr3_length: 16

cdr3_aa: CASSLTGLTSGGKLLAKNIQYF
j_call: TRBJ2-4
v_call: TRBV7-3
clone_size: NA
cdr3_length: 22

cdr3_aa: CSVDVTGRWGYTF
j_call: TRBJ1-2
v_call: TRBV29-1
clone_size: NA
cdr3_length: 13